This is a list of T cell receptor beta chains from one sample in a study of response to subunit inactivated influenza vaccine. MiXCR, run by TCRdb on the RT-PCR reads, gives a single entry per CDR3 protein. The sample has about 500,000 distinct CDR3 sequences, 16% seen once; the top ten hold less than 4%. This material consisted of CD4+ T cells sorted from PBMCs, taken 23 to 25 months after vaccination. These receptors all come from a man in his fifties or sixties who received an inactivated influenza vaccine. CDR3s include the opening cysteine and the closing phenylalanine or tryptophan. A D gene is named only where the DNA matches it firmly. Not all rows give a size; the values are once, few, many and, for expanded clones, a class.

d_gene	v_gene	abundance	j_gene	len	CDR3aa	CDR3nt
-	TRBV3-1	few	TRBJ1-1	13	CASTRAWGGEAFF	TGTGCCAGCACGCGGGCATGGGGGGGTGAAGCTTTCTTT
-	TRBV5-6	-	TRBJ2-1	17	CASSQPLESYSYNEQFF	TGTGCCAGCAGCCAACCCCTCGAGAGCTACTCCTACAATGAGCAGTTCTTC
-	TRBV27	few	TRBJ1-1	13	CASSLWERGKAFF	TGTGCCAGCAGTTTATGGGAACGTGGTAAGGCTTTCTTT
TRBD1	TRBV11-2	once	TRBJ2-3	14	CASSVNRGSDTQYF	TGTGCCAGCAGTGTCAACAGGGGATCAGATACGCAGTATTTT
-	TRBV6-2/TRBV6-3	few	TRBJ2-1	15	CASSQLGSSYNEQFF	TGTGCCAGCAGTCAGCTTGGTAGCTCCTACAATGAGCAGTTCTTC
TRBD1	TRBV11-2	-	TRBJ1-2	15	CASSRQGQGPYGYTF	TGTGCCAGCAGCAGGCAAGGACAGGGGCCCTATGGCTACACCTTC
TRBD1	TRBV13	many	TRBJ2-5	18	CASSAQTGRRALQETQYF	TGTGCCAGCAGCGCGCAGACAGGGCGCAGGGCGCTACAAGAGACCCAGTACTTC
TRBD1	TRBV19	few	TRBJ2-3	16	CASTRTGRLLTDTQYF	TGTGCCAGTACACGGACAGGGAGGCTCCTCACAGATACGCAGTATTTT
-	TRBV7-2	few	TRBJ2-7	14	CASSFRGVRDEQYF	TGTGCCAGCAGTTTCAGGGGGGTGCGGGACGAGCAGTACTTC
-	TRBV9	few	TRBJ2-5	16	CASSPASGGGRETQYF	TGTGCCAGCAGCCCCGCGAGTGGCGGAGGAAGGGAGACCCAGTACTTC
TRBD1	TRBV5-1	-	TRBJ2-1	13	CASSLTGVHEQFF	TGCGCCAGCAGCTTGACAGGGGTTCATGAGCAGTTCTTC
TRBD1	TRBV25-1	few	TRBJ2-4	17	CASFGARTGSAKNIQYF	TGTGCCAGCTTCGGCGCGAGGACAGGGTCGGCCAAAAACATTCAGTACTTC
TRBD1	TRBV5-1	many	TRBJ2-7	14	CASSTGTGAYEQYF	TGTGCCAGCAGCACCGGGACAGGTGCGTACGAGCAGTACTTC
-	TRBV7-2	-	TRBJ1-1	15	CASSPGLVMNTEAFF	TGTGCCAGCAGCCCGGGACTGGTCATGAACACTGAAGCTTTCTTT
TRBD1	TRBV19	-	TRBJ2-3	13	CASSDRGGDTQYF	TGTGCCAGTAGTGACAGGGGCGGCGATACGCAGTATTTT
TRBD1	TRBV20-1	-	TRBJ1-4	15	CSASISGQGNEKLFF	TGCAGTGCTAGTATATCGGGACAGGGGAATGAAAAACTGTTTTTT
TRBD1	TRBV24-1	-	TRBJ1-2	14	CATSDYRTGRGYTF	TGTGCCACCAGTGATTATAGGACAGGGAGAGGCTACACCTTC
-	TRBV2	-	TRBJ1-6	13	CASSVQGDSPLHF	TGTGCCAGCAGTGTCCAGGGAGATTCACCCCTCCACTTT
-	TRBV12-3/TRBV12-4	-	TRBJ2-5	15	CASRPLRGAQETQYF	TGTGCCAGCAGGCCCCTTCGGGGTGCCCAAGAGACCCAGTACTTC
-	TRBV7-2	few	TRBJ2-1	17	CASSTRTGPNVYNEQFF	TGTGCCAGCAGCACTAGGACGGGTCCAAATGTCTACAATGAGCAGTTCTTC
TRBD2	TRBV7-2	-	TRBJ2-1	14	CASSFYSGGAEQFF	TGTGCCAGCAGCTTTTACTCGGGGGGGGCTGAGCAGTTCTTC
TRBD2	TRBV6-5	-	TRBJ2-7	14	CASSYGREFDEQYF	TGTGCCAGCAGTTATGGGCGGGAGTTCGACGAGCAGTACTTC
-	TRBV20-1	few	TRBJ2-7	15	CSARDRLAWSYEQYF	TGCAGTGCTAGAGATCGGCTAGCGTGGTCCTACGAGCAGTACTTC
-	TRBV12-3/TRBV12-4	-	TRBJ2-7	15	CASRHGGIQGYEQYF	TGTGCCAGCAGACATGGGGGTATACAGGGCTACGAGCAGTACTTC
TRBD2	TRBV9	-	TRBJ2-1	13	CASSYGTTNEQFF	TGTGCCAGCAGCTACGGGACTACTAATGAGCAGTTCTTC
TRBD1	TRBV5-8	many	TRBJ1-4	15	CASSGHRDRNEKLFF	TGTGCCAGCAGCGGACACCGGGACAGAAATGAAAAACTGTTTTTT
-	TRBV29-1	many	TRBJ2-1	11	CSVGTYNEQFF	TGCAGCGTGGGGACTTACAATGAGCAGTTCTTC
TRBD1	TRBV7-2	-	TRBJ1-2	14	CASSIGQGAGGYTF	TGTGCCAGCAGCATTGGACAGGGAGCGGGAGGCTACACCTTC
-	TRBV5-1	-	TRBJ1-4	15	CASSLVGSDNEKLFF	TGCGCCAGCAGCTTGGTGGGGAGTGATAATGAAAAACTGTTTTTT
-	TRBV9	-	TRBJ2-2	15	CASSVEQGGTGELFF	TGTGCCAGCAGCGTAGAACAGGGGGGGACCGGGGAGCTGTTTTTT
-	TRBV4-1	-	TRBJ2-5	17	CASSPPGPIRQQETQYF	TGCGCCAGCAGCCCTCCTGGCCCCATACGCCAACAAGAGACCCAGTACTTC